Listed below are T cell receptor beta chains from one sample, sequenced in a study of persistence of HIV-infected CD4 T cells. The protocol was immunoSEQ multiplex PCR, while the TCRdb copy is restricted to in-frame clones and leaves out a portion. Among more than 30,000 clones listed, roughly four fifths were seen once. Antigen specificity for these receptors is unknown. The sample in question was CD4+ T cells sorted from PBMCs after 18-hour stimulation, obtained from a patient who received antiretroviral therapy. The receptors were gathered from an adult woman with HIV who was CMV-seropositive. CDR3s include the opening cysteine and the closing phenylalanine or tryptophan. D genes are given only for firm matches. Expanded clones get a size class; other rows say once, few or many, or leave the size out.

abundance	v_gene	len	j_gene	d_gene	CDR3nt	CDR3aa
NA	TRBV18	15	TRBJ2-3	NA	TGTGCCAGCTCACCAACTTGGGGGAGCACAGATACGCAGTATTTT	CASSPTWGSTDTQYF
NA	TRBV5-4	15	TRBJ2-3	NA	TGTGCCAGCAGCTTGGTTAAGGGTTCCACAGATACGCAGTATTTT	CASSLVKGSTDTQYF
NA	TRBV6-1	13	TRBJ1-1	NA	TGTGCCAGCAGACAGACAGGGAACACTGAAGCTTTCTTT	CASRQTGNTEAFF
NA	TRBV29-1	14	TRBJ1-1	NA	TGCAGCGTTGCGGCGGGGCAGTTGAACACTGAAGCTTTCTTT	CSVAAGQLNTEAFF
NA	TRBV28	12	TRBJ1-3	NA	TGTGCCAGCAGTTTAGGAGGAAACACCATATATTTT	CASSLGGNTIYF
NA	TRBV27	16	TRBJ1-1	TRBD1	TGTGCCAGCCGTCCCGGGACAGGTTATATGAACACTGAAGCTTTCTTT	CASRPGTGYMNTEAFF
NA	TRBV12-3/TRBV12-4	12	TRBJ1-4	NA	TGTGCCAGCAGCCGGGTGGGTGAAAAACTGTTTTTT	CASSRVGEKLFF
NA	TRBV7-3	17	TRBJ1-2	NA	TGTGCCAGCAGCCCCGAGATCGACAAGGAGGGTATTCTTGGGTACACCTTC	CASSPEIDKEGILGYTF
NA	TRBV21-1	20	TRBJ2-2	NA	TGTGCCAGCAGCAAAGTATGGTTCCGAGCGGGGGGGTGGTACACCGGGGAGCTGTTTTTT	CASSKVWFRAGGWYTGELFF
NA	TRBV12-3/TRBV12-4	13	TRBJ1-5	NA	TGTGCCAGCAGTTTGATCGGGGATCAGCCCCAGCATTTT	CASSLIGDQPQHF
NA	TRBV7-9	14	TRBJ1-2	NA	TGTGCCAGCAGCTTAGACGGCAGGGGCCATGGCTACACCTTC	CASSLDGRGHGYTF
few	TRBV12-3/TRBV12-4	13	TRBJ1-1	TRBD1	TGTGCCAGCACCCAAAACAGGGGACCTGAAGCTTTCTTT	CASTQNRGPEAFF
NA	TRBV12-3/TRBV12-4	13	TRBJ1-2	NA	TGTGCCAGCAGTTTTCAGGGAAACTATGGCTACACCTTC	CASSFQGNYGYTF
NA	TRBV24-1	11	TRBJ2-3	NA	TGTGCCACCAGTGGCACAGATACGCAGTATTTT	CATSGTDTQYF
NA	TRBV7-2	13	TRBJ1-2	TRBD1	TGTGCCAGCAGCTTAGGGGACAGGAAGGGCTACACCTTC	CASSLGDRKGYTF
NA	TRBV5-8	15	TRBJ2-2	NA	TGTGCCAGCAGGATAGGGACAATAGACACCGGGGAGCTGTTTTTT	CASRIGTIDTGELFF
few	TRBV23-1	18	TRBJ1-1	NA	TGCGCCAGCAGTCAATCTTTCCGTCGGGGGTTGGTTAGCACTGAAGCTTTCTTT	CASSQSFRRGLVSTEAFF
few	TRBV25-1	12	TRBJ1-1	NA	TGTGCCAGCAGAGCGGGGAACACTGAAGCTTTCTTT	CASRAGNTEAFF
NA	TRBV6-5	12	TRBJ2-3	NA	TGTGCCAGCAGCGCCCTAGAGACAACGCAGTATTTT	CASSALETTQYF
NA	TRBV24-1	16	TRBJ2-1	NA	TGTGCCACCAGTGATTTTGGAGGGGGGCGGGAGTATGAGCAGTTCTTC	CATSDFGGGREYEQFF
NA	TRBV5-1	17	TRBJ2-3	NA	TGCGCCAGCAGCTCATACAGGGGGGGCCTCAGCACAGATACGCAGTATTTT	CASSSYRGGLSTDTQYF
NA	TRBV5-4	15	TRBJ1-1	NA	TGTGCCAGCAGCTCACAGGGTATGCGGAACACTGAAGCTTTCTTT	CASSSQGMRNTEAFF
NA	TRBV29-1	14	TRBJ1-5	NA	TGCAGCGTTGAAACCCAGGGAAGCGATCAGCCCCAGCATTTT	CSVETQGSDQPQHF